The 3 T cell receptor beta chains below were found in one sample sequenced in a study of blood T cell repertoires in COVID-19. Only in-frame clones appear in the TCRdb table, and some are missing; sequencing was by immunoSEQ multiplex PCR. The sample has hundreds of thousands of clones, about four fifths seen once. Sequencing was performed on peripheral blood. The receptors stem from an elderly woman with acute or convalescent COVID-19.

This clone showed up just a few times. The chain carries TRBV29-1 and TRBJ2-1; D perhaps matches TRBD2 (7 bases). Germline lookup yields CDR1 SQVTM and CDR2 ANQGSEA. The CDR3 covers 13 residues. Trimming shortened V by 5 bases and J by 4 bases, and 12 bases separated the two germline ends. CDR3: CSVQGGGYNEQFF. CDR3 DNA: TGCAGCGTTCAGGGAGGGGGTTACAATGAGCAGTTCTTC.

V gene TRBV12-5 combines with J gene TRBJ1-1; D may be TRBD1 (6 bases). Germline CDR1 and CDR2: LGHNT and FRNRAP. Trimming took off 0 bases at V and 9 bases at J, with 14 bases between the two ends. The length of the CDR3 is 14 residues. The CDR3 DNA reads TGTGCTAGTGGTTTGGTAGGGGGAATCGGGAAAGCTTTCTTT. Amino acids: CASGLVGGIGKAFF.

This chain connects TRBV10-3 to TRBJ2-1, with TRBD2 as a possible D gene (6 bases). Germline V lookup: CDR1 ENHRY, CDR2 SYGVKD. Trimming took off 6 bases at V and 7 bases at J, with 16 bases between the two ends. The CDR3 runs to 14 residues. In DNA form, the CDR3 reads TGTGCCATCAGGAGGGGACTCCTGGTTAATGAGCAGTTCTTC. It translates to CAIRRGLLVNEQFF.